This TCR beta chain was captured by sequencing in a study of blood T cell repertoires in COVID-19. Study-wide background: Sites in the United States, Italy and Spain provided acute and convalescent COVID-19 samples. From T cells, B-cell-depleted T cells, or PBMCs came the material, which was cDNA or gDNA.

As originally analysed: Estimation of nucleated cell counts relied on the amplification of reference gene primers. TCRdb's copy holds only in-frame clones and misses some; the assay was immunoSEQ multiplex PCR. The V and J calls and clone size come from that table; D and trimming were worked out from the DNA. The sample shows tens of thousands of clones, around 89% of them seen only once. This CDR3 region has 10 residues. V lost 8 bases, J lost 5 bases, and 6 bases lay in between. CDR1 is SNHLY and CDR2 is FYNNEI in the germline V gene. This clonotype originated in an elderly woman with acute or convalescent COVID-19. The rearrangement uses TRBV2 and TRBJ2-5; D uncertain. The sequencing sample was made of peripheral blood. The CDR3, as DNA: TGTGCCAGCGAGGAGGAGACCCAGTACTTC. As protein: CASEEETQYF.